The clone carrying this T cell receptor beta chain was counted a few times. Method: immunoSEQ multiplex PCR; TCRdb's copy keeps in-frame clones and lacks some. The table includes about 440,000 clones, about 85% detected once. This CDR3 has 14 residues. Germline assignment: CDR1 SGHNT and CDR2 YYREEE (reference sequence). V lost 4 bases, J lost 5 bases, and 15 bases lay in between. Cohorts were assigned according to the clinical history that participants reported. The data are from a study of blood T cell repertoires in COVID-19. The chain carries TRBV5-4 and TRBJ1-2; tentative D call: TRBD1 (6 bases). The sequence came from a woman younger than 35 with acute COVID-19. Material for sequencing was PBMCs or T cells enriched from blood (not recorded which). The CDR3 DNA sequence: TGTGCCAGCAGCGAGAGAGACAGGAGATATGGCTACACCTTC. It is translated as CASSERDRRYGYTF.